What follows is one TCR beta chain and its context. The sample is drawn from a study of blood T cell repertoires in COVID-19. Method: immunoSEQ multiplex PCR; TCRdb's copy keeps in-frame clones and lacks some. The sample contains 360,000 or so clones, around 90% of which appear only once. The CDR3 extends over 17 amino acids. Per germline, CDR1 LNHDA and CDR2 SQIVND (reference sequence). Trimming pared 3 bases from V and 1 base from J, leaving 18 bases between. This sequence originates from a woman aged 60 to 75 with COVID-19, enrolled during active disease. This chain connects TRBV19 to TRBJ1-2; D is possibly TRBD1 (6 bases). Sequenced input: peripheral blood. The CDR3 bases are TGTGCCAGTAGTATCGGACAGACGATGAAAGATAACTATGGCTACACCTTC. Encoded protein: CASSIGQTMKDNYGYTF.